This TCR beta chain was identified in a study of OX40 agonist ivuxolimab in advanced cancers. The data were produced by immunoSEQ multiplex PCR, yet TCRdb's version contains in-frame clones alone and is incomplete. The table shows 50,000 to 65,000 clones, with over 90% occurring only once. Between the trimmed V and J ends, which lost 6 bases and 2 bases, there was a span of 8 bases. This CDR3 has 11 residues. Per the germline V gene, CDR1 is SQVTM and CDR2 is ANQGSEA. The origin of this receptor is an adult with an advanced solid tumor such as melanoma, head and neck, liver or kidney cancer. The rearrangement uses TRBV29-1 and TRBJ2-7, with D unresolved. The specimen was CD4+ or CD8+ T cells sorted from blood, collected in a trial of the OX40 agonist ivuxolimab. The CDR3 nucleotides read TGCAGCGTCCTAGACACCTACGAGCAGTACTTC. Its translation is CSVLDTYEQYF.